The present TCR beta chain was sequenced within a study of monozygotic twins with inflammatory bowel disease. TCRdb reanalyzed the 5' RACE reads, giving one entry per CDR3 protein sequence and no DNA. The repertoire shows approximately 330,000 distinct CDR3 sequences; the top ten hold roughly 2%. The CDR3 length is 15 residues. CDR1 is DFQATT and CDR2 is SNEGSKA in the germline V gene (reference sequence). The chain combines TRBV20-1 with TRBJ2-5; TCRdb names TRBD2, which stays unverified in the absence of DNA. The sample consisted of blood. The receptor was derived from a human donor with ulcerative colitis or Crohn's disease, or a healthy co-twin of an affected twin (not recorded which). Here the CDR3 reads CSARVPSGDQEIQYF.